What follows describes a single TCR beta chain. This record comes from a study of T cell responses to AZD1222 COVID-19 vaccine. Produced via immunoSEQ multiplex PCR; TCRdb's table is partial and in-frame only. The sample lists tens of thousands of clones, more than 75% seen once, with approximately 5.2% in the top ten. Germline CDR1 is MNHEY and CDR2 is SVGAGI. The CDR3 spans 14 residues. Trimming took 10 bases from V and 8 from J; bases not matched to a gene: 11. The sequence came from an adult in good health. The specimen was peripheral blood, collected on day 0 of MenACWY control vaccination. This chain joins TRBV6-5 and TRBJ2-1; 10 positions match TRBD2. Here the CDR3 reads CATRGTSVSHEQFF. The CDR3, as DNA: TGTGCCACCAGGGGGACTAGCGTTTCCCATGAGCAGTTCTTC.